This T cell receptor (beta chain) was obtained from a study of T cell responses to AZD1222 COVID-19 vaccine. Libraries were prepared by immunoSEQ multiplex PCR; TCRdb keeps only in-frame clonotypes and omits some of them. The sample contains some 100,000 clones, approximately 91% of which appear only once. The CDR3 is 14 residues long. Germline V gene data show CDR1 as MNHEY and CDR2 as SVGEGT. J was trimmed by 3 bases and V by 5 bases; bases with no gene match: 6. The sequence came from an adult in good health. The material sequenced was peripheral blood, taken on day 0 of AZD1222 vaccination. The chain links TRBV6-2 or TRBV6-3 to TRBJ1-2; 7 bases are a match to TRBD1. The CDR3 spells CASSNDRVDYGYTF. The CDR3 DNA sequence: TGTGCCAGCAGTAACGACAGGGTCGACTATGGCTACACCTTC.